Included here is one T cell receptor beta chain sequence, with context. Its antigen remains unidentified. The PCR used 60 Vbeta and 13 Jbeta primers. The table came from immunoSEQ multiplex PCR; TCRdb's copy has only in-frame clones and leaves some out. This sample carries around 90,000 clones, about 89% of them seen once, and the ten largest clones take 9% to 9.5%. The sample originates from a study of cytomegalovirus exposure and HLA in healthy donors. The study's findings and limits: When presence/absence was analysed, sequencing depth was taken to be roughly uniform across donors. Earlier results showed most TCR beta V segments being productive about 87% or about 30% of the time.

Sequencing used PBMCs. This receptor was obtained from a young man in good health and CMV-seropositive.

The CDR3 spells CASGLVLNSQMNTEAFF. The CDR3 DNA reads as TGTGCTAGTGGTTTGGTACTGAACAGCCAAATGAACACTGAAGCTTTCTTT. The V gene is TRBV12-5, the J gene TRBJ1-1; no reliable D call. Germline CDR1 and CDR2: LGHNT and FRNRAP. Trimming took 0 bases from V and 0 from J, leaving 14 bases between them. This CDR3 contains 17 residues.